The clone carrying this T cell receptor beta chain came up a few times. The data originate from a study of T cells in Graves' hyperthyroidism and ophthalmopathy. CDR3 length: 13 amino acids. V shed 5 bases and J shed 5 bases, with 13 bases lying between them. CDR1 and CDR2 (germline): SEHNR, FQNEAQ (reference sequence). Researchers took RNA transcripts and amplified the TCR beta CDR3 regions from them. TCR CDR3 regions were first amplified by RT-PCR with HTBI primers. TCRdb called the multiplex PCR reads again in MiXCR, with one record for every CDR3 protein. The sample has about 690,000 distinct CDR3 sequences, roughly 17% seen once.

Sequences were obtained from blood. The clonotype originates from a middle-aged man with Graves' hyperthyroidism. The chain joins TRBV7-9 to TRBJ2-7, with a tentative D call TRBD1 (5 bases). The CDR3 is CASSPQGRDEQYF. CDR3 DNA: TGTGCCAGCAGCCCGCAGGGCCGGGACGAGCAGTACTTC.